This passage covers 9 T cell receptor beta chains from one sample sequenced in a study of T cell responses to AZD1222 COVID-19 vaccine. The protocol was immunoSEQ multiplex PCR, while the TCRdb copy is restricted to in-frame clones and leaves out a portion. The profile shows 100,000 to 150,000 clones, about 90% of them singletons. The starting material was peripheral blood, obtained on day 0 of AZD1222 vaccination. These TCRs come from an adult in good health.

The rearrangement uses TRBV5-1 and TRBJ2-5; D might be TRBD2 (6 bases). The V and J ends lost 0 bases and 9 bases respectively, with 12 bases between them. The CDR3 consists of 13 residues. Germline V gene data show CDR1 as SGHRS and CDR2 as YFSETQ. For the CDR3, the DNA is TGCGCCAGCAGCTTGGGGAGGGCCGAGCCCCAGTACTTC. Translation: CASSLGRAEPQYF.

V and J are TRBV18 and TRBJ1-2; no clear D gene. This CDR3 is built from 13 residues. Per germline, CDR1 KGHSH and CDR2 LQKENI. Between the trimmed V and J ends, which lost 0 bases and 3 bases, there was a span of 5 bases. The CDR3: CASSPPNYYGYTF. The CDR3 nucleotides read TGTGCCAGCTCACCACCGAACTACTATGGCTACACCTTC.

The chain has TRBV9 and TRBJ2-3; D is possibly TRBD2 (5 bases). Germline CDR1 is SGDLS and CDR2 is YYNGEE. Trimming removed 0 bases at V and 3 bases at J, with 11 bases between. This CDR3 comprises 15 residues. The CDR3 nucleotides read TGTGCCAGCAGCGTAGCTCCGGGATCGACAGATACGCAGTATTTT. It encodes CASSVAPGSTDTQYF.

The rearrangement links TRBV7-9 to TRBJ1-2; maybe TRBD1 (6 bases). From germline, CDR1 is SEHNR and CDR2 FQNEAQ (reference sequence). The CDR3 is 14 amino acids. V gave up 5 bases and J gave up 7 bases, with 17 bases separating them. The DNA for the CDR3 is TGTGCCAGCAGCCATCAACAGGGAACAAGTGGCTACACCTTC. Translating gives CASSHQQGTSGYTF.

V gene TRBV3-1 (or the pseudogene TRBV3-2) combines with J gene TRBJ2-1, with 12 bases fitting TRBD2. The J segment lost 6 bases and the V segment lost 4 bases, leaving 4 bases of the junction unmatched. From germline, CDR1 is LGHDT and CDR2 YNNKEL (reference sequence). The CDR3 is made up of 15 amino acids. CDR3 sequence (DNA): TGTGCCAGCAGCCTCGGACTAGCGGGGAGCAATGAGCAGTTCTTC. Protein: CASSLGLAGSNEQFF.

The chain is built from TRBV6-5 and TRBJ2-7; D is undetermined. Trimming removed 7 bases from V and 7 bases from J, with 11 bases in between. The CDR3 contains 11 residues. Germline CDR1 and CDR2: MNHEY and SVGAGI. The CDR3: CASIRQPEQYF. CDR3 DNA sequence: TGTGCCAGCATCCGTCAGCCTGAGCAGTACTTC.

The CDR3 region is CASSFEDEAFF. CDR3 sequence (DNA): TGCGCCAGCAGCTTCGAAGATGAAGCTTTCTTT. The chain employs TRBV5-1 and TRBJ1-1; no firm D call. Per germline, CDR1 SGHRS and CDR2 YFSETQ. The CDR3 has 11 residues. Trimming pared 2 bases from V and 7 bases from J, leaving 6 bases between.

This chain joins TRBV3-1 (or the pseudogene TRBV3-2) and TRBJ2-7; 8 nucleotides agree with TRBD2. The trim removed 3 bases at V and 2 bases at J, leaving 6 bases unmatched. CDR1 is LGHDT, CDR2 YNNKEL, per germline (reference sequence). The CDR3 has 15 amino acids. The CDR3 region has the DNA TGTGCCAGCAGCCAGGGTCTAGCGGGTACCTACGAGCAGTACTTC. As protein: CASSQGLAGTYEQYF.

The rearrangement joins TRBV9 to TRBJ2-7; D remains ambiguous. V lost 3 bases and J 3 bases, leaving 10 bases between the germline ends. The CDR3 totals 13 residues. CDR1 SGDLS and CDR2 YYNGEE come from the germline V gene. CDR3 DNA sequence: TGTGCCAGCAGCGAGAGGAAGTTCTACGAGCAGTACTTC. It codes for CASSERKFYEQYF.